This T cell receptor (beta chain) derives from a study of blood T cell repertoires in COVID-19. This clone was picked up one time. This CDR3 comprises 15 residues. The V gene end was trimmed by 4 bases and the J gene end by 0 bases; junction bases not matched to a gene: 2. Per the germline V gene, CDR1 is SGHRS and CDR2 is YFSETQ. Per the authors' pipeline: From reference gene primer amplification, estimates of nucleated cell counts were derived. The data were produced by immunoSEQ multiplex PCR, yet TCRdb's version contains in-frame clones alone and is incomplete. V, J and clone size derive from that table, while D and trimming were established from the DNA sequence. Found here are fewer than 300,000 clones, just over 85% of them singletons; the top ten hold about 16%.

Sequenced material: PBMCs or T cells enriched from blood (not recorded which). The TCR was taken from a man younger than 30 who had recovered from COVID-19. The chain joins TRBV5-1 to TRBJ2-2, with 8 bases aligning to TRBD1. The CDR3 sequence is CASSTGQANTGELFF. For the CDR3, the DNA is TGCGCCAGCAGCACGGGACAGGCGAACACCGGGGAGCTGTTTTTT.